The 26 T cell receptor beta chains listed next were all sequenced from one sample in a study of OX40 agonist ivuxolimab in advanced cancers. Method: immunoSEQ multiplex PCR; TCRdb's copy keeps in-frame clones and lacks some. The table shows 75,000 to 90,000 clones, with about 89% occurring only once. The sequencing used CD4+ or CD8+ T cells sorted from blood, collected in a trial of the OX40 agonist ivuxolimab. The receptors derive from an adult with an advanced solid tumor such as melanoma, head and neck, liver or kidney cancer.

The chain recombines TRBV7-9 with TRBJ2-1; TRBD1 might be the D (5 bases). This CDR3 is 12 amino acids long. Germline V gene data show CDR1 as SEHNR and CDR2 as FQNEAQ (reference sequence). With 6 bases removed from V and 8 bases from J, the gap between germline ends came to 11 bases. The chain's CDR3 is CASRKQEHEQFF. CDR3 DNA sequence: TGTGCCAGCAGAAAACAGGAGCATGAGCAGTTCTTC.

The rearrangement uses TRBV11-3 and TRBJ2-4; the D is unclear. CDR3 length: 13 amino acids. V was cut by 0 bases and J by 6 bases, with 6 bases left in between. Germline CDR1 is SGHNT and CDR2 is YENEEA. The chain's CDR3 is CASSLEAGNIQYF. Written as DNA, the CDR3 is TGTGCCAGCAGCTTAGAGGCAGGAAACATTCAGTACTTC. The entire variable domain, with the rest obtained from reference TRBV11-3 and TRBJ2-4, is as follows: EAGVVQSPRYKIIEKKQPVAFWCNPISGHNTLYWYLQNLGQGPELLIRYENEEAVDDSQLPKDRFSAERLKGVDSTLKIQPAELGDSAVYLCASSLEAGNIQYFGAGTRLSVL.

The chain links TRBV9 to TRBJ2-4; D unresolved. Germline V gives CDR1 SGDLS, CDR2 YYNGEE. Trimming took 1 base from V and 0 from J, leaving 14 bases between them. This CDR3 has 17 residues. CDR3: CASSVIGSSLAKNIQYF. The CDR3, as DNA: TGTGCCAGCAGCGTAATAGGTTCATCTCTAGCCAAAAACATTCAGTACTTC. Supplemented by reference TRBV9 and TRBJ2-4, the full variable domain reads DSGVTQTPKHLITATGQRVTLRCSPRSGDLSVYWYQQSLDQGLQFLIQYYNGEERAKGNILERFSAQQFPDLHSELNLSSLELGDSALYFCASSVIGSSLAKNIQYFGAGTRLSVL.

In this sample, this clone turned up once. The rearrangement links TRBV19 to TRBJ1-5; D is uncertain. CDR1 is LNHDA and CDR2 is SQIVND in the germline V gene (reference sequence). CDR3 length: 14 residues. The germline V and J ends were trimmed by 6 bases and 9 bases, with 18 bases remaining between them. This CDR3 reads CASSPTTDLGPQHF. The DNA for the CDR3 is TGTGCCAGTAGCCCGACGACCGATCTCGGGCCCCAGCATTTT.

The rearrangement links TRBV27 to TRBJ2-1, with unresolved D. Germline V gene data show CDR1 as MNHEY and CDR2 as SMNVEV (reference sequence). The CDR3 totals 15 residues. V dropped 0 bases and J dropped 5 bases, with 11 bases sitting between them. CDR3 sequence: CASSLSFPWDNEQFF. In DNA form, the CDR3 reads TGTGCCAGCAGTTTATCCTTCCCCTGGGACAATGAGCAGTTCTTC.

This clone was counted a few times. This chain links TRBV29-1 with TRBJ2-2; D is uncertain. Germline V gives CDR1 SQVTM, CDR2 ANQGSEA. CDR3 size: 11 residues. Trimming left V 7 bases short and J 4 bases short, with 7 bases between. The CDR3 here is CSAWFTGELFF. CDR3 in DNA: TGCAGCGCTTGGTTCACCGGGGAGCTGTTTTTT.

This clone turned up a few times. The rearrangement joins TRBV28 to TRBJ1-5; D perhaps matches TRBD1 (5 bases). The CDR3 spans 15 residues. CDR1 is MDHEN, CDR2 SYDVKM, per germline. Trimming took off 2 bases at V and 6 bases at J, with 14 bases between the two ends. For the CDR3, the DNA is TGTGCCAGCAGTTTAGGGGGGTTTTCTCGTCAGCCCCAGCATTTT. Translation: CASSLGGFSRQPQHF.

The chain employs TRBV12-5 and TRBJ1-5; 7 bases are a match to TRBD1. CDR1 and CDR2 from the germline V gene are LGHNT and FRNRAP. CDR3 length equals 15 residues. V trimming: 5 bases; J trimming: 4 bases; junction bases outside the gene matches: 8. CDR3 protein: CASGDDRARNQPQHF. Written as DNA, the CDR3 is TGTGCTAGTGGTGATGACAGGGCGAGGAATCAGCCCCAGCATTTT.

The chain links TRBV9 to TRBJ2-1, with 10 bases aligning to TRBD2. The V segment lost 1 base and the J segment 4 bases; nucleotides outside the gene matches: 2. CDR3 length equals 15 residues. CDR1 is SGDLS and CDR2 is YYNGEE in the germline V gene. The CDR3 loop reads CASSVRTSGYNEQFF. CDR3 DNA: TGTGCCAGCAGCGTAAGGACTAGCGGATACAATGAGCAGTTCTTC.

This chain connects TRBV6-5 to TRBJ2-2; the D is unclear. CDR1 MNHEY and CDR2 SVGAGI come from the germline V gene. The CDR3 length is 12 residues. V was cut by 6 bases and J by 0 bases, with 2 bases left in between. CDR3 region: CASRANTGELFF. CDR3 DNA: TGTGCCAGCAGGGCGAACACCGGGGAGCTGTTTTTT.

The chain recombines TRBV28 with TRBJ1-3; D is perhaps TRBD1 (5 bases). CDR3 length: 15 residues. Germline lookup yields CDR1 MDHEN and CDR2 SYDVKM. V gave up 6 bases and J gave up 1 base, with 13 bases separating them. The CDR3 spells CASRRRQFSGNTIYF. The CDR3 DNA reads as TGTGCCAGCAGGCGTAGACAGTTTTCTGGAAACACCATATATTTT.

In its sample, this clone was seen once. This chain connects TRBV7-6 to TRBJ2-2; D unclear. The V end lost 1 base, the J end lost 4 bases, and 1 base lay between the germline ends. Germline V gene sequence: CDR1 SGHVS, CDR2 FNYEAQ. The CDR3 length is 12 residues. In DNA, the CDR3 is TGTGCCAGCAGCTTAGTCACCGGGGAGCTGTTTTTT. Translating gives CASSLVTGELFF. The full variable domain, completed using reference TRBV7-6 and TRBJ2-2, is GAGVSQSPRYKVTKRGQDVALRCDPISGHVSLYWYRQALGQGPEFLTYFNYEAQQDKSGLPNDRFSAERPEGSISTLTIQRTEQRDSAMYRCASSLVTGELFFGEGSRLTVL.

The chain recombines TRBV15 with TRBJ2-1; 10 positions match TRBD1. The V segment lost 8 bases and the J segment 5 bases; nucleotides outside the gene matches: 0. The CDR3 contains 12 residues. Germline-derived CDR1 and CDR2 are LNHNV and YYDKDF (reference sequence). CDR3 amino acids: CATGTGDNEQFF. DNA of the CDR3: TGTGCCACCGGGACAGGGGACAATGAGCAGTTCTTC.

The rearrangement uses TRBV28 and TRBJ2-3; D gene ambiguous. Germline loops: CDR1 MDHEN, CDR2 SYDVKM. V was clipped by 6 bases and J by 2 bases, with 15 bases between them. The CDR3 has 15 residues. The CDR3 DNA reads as TGTGCCAGCAGCTTAAGTGGTGGGTTCACAGATACGCAGTATTTT. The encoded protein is CASSLSGGFTDTQYF.

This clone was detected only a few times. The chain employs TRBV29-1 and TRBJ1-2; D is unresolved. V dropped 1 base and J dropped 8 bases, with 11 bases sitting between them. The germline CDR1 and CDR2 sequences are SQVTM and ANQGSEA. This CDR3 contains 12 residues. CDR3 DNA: TGCAGCGTTGAAGGCGGGAACGAAGGCTACACCTTC. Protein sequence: CSVEGGNEGYTF.

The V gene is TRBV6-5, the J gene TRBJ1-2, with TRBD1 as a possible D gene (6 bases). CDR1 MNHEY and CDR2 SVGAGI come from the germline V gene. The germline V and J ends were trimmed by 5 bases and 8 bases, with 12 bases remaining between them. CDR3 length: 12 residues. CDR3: CASSAGVGGYTF. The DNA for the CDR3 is TGTGCCAGCAGTGCAGGGGTAGGCGGCTACACCTTC.

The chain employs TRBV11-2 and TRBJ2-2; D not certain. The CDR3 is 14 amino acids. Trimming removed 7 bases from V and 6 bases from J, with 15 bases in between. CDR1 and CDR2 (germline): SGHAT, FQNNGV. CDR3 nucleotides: TGTGCCAGCACGCCCCACAGCTTTTCCGGGGAGCTGTTTTTT. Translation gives CASTPHSFSGELFF.

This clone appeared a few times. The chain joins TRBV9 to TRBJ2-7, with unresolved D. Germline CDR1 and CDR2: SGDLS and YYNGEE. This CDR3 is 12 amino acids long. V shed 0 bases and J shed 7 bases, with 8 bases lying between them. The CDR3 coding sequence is TGTGCCAGCAGCGTAGGTGTAGGGGAGCAGTACTTC. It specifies CASSVGVGEQYF.

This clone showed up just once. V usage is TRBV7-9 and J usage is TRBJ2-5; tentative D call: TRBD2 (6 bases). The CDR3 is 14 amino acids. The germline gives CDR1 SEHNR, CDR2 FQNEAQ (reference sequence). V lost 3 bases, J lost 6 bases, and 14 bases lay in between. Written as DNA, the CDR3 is TGTGCCAGCAGCTTTCGACTAGATATGAAGACCCAGTACTTC. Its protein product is CASSFRLDMKTQYF.

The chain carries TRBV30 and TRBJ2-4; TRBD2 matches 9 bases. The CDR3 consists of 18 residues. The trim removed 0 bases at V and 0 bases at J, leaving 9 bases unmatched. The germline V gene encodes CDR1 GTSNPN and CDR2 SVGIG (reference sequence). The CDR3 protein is CAWSVRLLAGVAKNIQYF. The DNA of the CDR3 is TGTGCCTGGAGTGTACGGTTACTAGCGGGTGTAGCCAAAAACATTCAGTACTTC. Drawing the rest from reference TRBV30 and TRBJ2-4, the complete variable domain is SQTIHQWPATLVQPVGSPLSLECTVEGTSNPNLYWYRQAAGRGLQLLFYSVGIGQISSEVPQNLSASRPQDRQFILSSKKLLLSDSGFYLCAWSVRLLAGVAKNIQYFGAGTRLSVL.

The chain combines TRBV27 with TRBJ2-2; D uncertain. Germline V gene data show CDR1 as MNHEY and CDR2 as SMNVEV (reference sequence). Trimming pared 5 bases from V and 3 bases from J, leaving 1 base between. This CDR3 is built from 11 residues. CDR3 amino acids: CASSHTGELFF. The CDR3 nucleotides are TGTGCCAGCAGTCACACCGGGGAGCTGTTTTTT.

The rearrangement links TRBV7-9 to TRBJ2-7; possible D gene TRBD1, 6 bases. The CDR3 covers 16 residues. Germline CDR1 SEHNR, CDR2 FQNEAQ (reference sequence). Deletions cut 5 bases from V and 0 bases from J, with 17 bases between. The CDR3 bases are TGTGCCAGCAGCCCAAGACCCGGGACAAGCTCCTACGAGCAGTACTTC. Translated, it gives CASSPRPGTSSYEQYF. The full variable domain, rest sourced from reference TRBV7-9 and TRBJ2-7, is DTGVSQNPRHKITKRGQNVTFRCDPISEHNRLYWYRQTLGQGPEFLTYFQNEAQLEKSRLLSDRFSAERPKGSFSTLEIQRTEQGDSAMYLCASSPRPGTSSYEQYFGPGTRLTVT.

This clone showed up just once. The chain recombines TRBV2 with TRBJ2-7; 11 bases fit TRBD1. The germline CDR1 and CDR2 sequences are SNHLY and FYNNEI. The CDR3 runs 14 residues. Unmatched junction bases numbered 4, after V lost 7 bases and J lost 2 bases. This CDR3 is CASIGTGGPYEQYF. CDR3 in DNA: TGTGCCAGCATCGGGACAGGGGGTCCCTACGAGCAGTACTTC.

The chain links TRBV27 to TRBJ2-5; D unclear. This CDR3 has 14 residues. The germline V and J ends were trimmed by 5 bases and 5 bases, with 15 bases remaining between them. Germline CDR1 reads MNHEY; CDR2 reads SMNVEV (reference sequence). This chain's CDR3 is CASSLHTPWETQYF. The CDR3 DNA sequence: TGTGCCAGCAGTCTCCATACCCCTTGGGAGACCCAGTACTTC.

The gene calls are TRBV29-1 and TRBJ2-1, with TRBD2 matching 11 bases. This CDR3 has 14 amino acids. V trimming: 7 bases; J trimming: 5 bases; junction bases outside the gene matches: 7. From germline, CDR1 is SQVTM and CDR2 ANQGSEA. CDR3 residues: CSAWGLAENNEQFF. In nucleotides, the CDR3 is TGCAGCGCCTGGGGACTAGCGGAAAACAATGAGCAGTTCTTC.

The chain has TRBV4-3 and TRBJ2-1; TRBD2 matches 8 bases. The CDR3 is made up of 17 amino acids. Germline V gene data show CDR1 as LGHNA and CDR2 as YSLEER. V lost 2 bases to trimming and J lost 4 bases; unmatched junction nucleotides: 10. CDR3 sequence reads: CASSQFQAGVSYNEQFF. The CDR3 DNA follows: TGCGCCAGCAGCCAATTTCAAGCGGGAGTCTCATACAATGAGCAGTTCTTC.